The present TCR beta chain was sequenced within a study of cytomegalovirus exposure and HLA in healthy donors. The CDR3 runs to 12 residues. Germline CDR1 and CDR2: MNHEY and SVGAGI. Trimming took off 7 bases at V and 8 bases at J, with 14 bases between the two ends. 60 Vbeta and 13 Jbeta primers were used in PCR. TCRdb's copy holds only in-frame clones and misses some; the assay was immunoSEQ multiplex PCR. The repertoire includes approximately 120,000 clones, around 73% of them detected once, and around 7.7% sits in the top ten. Sequencing used PBMCs. This TCR came from a man in his forties in good health and CMV-seronegative. The J gene is TRBJ1-2, the V gene TRBV6-5; D gene ambiguous. CDR3 in amino acids: CASTEGGFGYTF. CDR3 bases: TGTGCCAGCACGGAAGGAGGATTCGGCTACACCTTC.